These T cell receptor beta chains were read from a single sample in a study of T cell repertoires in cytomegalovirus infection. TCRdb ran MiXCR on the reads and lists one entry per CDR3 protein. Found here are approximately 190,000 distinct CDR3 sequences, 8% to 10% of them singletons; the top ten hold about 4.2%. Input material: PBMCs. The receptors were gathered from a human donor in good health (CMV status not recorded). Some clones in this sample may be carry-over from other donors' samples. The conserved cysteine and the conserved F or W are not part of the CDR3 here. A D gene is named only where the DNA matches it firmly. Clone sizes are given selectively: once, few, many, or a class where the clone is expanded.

CDR3 protein: ASSHSRTLQY
V gene: TRBV14
D gene: .
clone size: .
CDR3 length: 10
J gene: TRBJ2-4

CDR3 protein: SVVGLADHIQY
V gene: TRBV29-1
D gene: TRBD2
clone size: many
CDR3 length: 11
J gene: TRBJ2-4

CDR3 protein: ASSLGAAYPEQY
V gene: TRBV7-2
D gene: .
clone size: many
CDR3 length: 12
J gene: TRBJ2-7

CDR3 protein: ASSLGPGPYSNQPQH
V gene: TRBV5-8
D gene: .
clone size: many
CDR3 length: 15
J gene: TRBJ1-5

CDR3 protein: ASSLVQGQGYT
V gene: TRBV7-2
D gene: TRBD1
clone size: many
CDR3 length: 11
J gene: TRBJ1-2

CDR3 protein: ASSPPSTGTGSYEQY
V gene: TRBV28
D gene: TRBD1
clone size: many
CDR3 length: 15
J gene: TRBJ2-7

CDR3 protein: ASRYTWTTGEYGYT
V gene: TRBV6-1
D gene: TRBD1
clone size: many
CDR3 length: 14
J gene: TRBJ1-2

CDR3 protein: ATYPAGAPDGYT
V gene: TRBV19
D gene: .
clone size: .
CDR3 length: 12
J gene: TRBJ1-2

CDR3 protein: ASSPWDSTHQPQH
V gene: TRBV4-1
D gene: TRBD1
clone size: many
CDR3 length: 13
J gene: TRBJ1-5

CDR3 protein: ASSQGGPSYEQY
V gene: TRBV12-3/TRBV12-4
D gene: TRBD1
clone size: few
CDR3 length: 12
J gene: TRBJ2-7

CDR3 protein: SASRGQGNSPLH
V gene: TRBV20-1
D gene: TRBD1
clone size: many
CDR3 length: 12
J gene: TRBJ1-6

CDR3 protein: ASSQEFHIAYEQY
V gene: TRBV4-3
D gene: .
clone size: many
CDR3 length: 13
J gene: TRBJ2-7

CDR3 protein: ASSPWDNSYEQY
V gene: TRBV7-3
D gene: .
clone size: many
CDR3 length: 12
J gene: TRBJ2-7

CDR3 protein: ASSQAGGYT
V gene: TRBV14
D gene: .
clone size: .
CDR3 length: 9
J gene: TRBJ1-2

CDR3 protein: ASGEGYGYT
V gene: TRBV2
D gene: .
clone size: many
CDR3 length: 9
J gene: TRBJ1-2

CDR3 protein: ASSLNGAGWGETQY
V gene: TRBV7-2
D gene: .
clone size: few
CDR3 length: 14
J gene: TRBJ2-5

CDR3 protein: ASSGGLVGNQPQH
V gene: TRBV11-2
D gene: .
clone size: .
CDR3 length: 13
J gene: TRBJ1-5

CDR3 protein: ASSLDVGQLNTEAF
V gene: TRBV7-6
D gene: .
clone size: many
CDR3 length: 14
J gene: TRBJ1-1

CDR3 protein: ASSPRRGGLYEQY
V gene: TRBV28
D gene: TRBD1
clone size: many
CDR3 length: 13
J gene: TRBJ2-7

CDR3 protein: ASSRLPGGNQPQH
V gene: TRBV7-8
D gene: .
clone size: many
CDR3 length: 13
J gene: TRBJ1-5

CDR3 protein: ASSRGQEGHPF
V gene: TRBV18
D gene: TRBD1
clone size: few
CDR3 length: 11
J gene: TRBJ1-1

CDR3 protein: SARGDPSQPQH
V gene: TRBV20-1
D gene: .
clone size: many
CDR3 length: 11
J gene: TRBJ1-5

CDR3 protein: ASSSRDRLRNYGYT
V gene: TRBV19
D gene: TRBD1
clone size: many
CDR3 length: 14
J gene: TRBJ1-2

CDR3 protein: ASSLGRGANEKLF
V gene: TRBV12-3/TRBV12-4
D gene: TRBD1
clone size: .
CDR3 length: 13
J gene: TRBJ1-4

CDR3 protein: ASSHGPGLAGGVEETQY
V gene: TRBV7-9
D gene: TRBD2
clone size: many
CDR3 length: 17
J gene: TRBJ2-5

CDR3 protein: ASSKTTNTGELF
V gene: TRBV4-1
D gene: .
clone size: many
CDR3 length: 12
J gene: TRBJ2-2

CDR3 protein: ASSIGAPLTGGGYT
V gene: TRBV13
D gene: .
clone size: many
CDR3 length: 14
J gene: TRBJ1-2

CDR3 protein: ASSTLLGQETQY
V gene: TRBV27
D gene: .
clone size: many
CDR3 length: 12
J gene: TRBJ2-5

CDR3 protein: ASSYMAGVQPQH
V gene: TRBV6-5
D gene: .
clone size: many
CDR3 length: 12
J gene: TRBJ1-5

CDR3 protein: ASKPDRNTEAF
V gene: TRBV2
D gene: .
clone size: many
CDR3 length: 11
J gene: TRBJ1-1

CDR3 protein: ASSSLGRGANYNSPLH
V gene: TRBV7-2
D gene: .
clone size: few
CDR3 length: 16
J gene: TRBJ1-6

CDR3 protein: ASSYSPRQGSYEQY
V gene: TRBV6-2/TRBV6-3
D gene: TRBD1
clone size: .
CDR3 length: 14
J gene: TRBJ2-7

CDR3 protein: ASSLALLDRGEEQY
V gene: TRBV7-8
D gene: TRBD1
clone size: many
CDR3 length: 14
J gene: TRBJ2-7

CDR3 protein: SVDLSSYNEQF
V gene: TRBV29-1
D gene: .
clone size: few
CDR3 length: 11
J gene: TRBJ2-1

CDR3 protein: ASSPTSETQY
V gene: TRBV7-9
D gene: .
clone size: few
CDR3 length: 10
J gene: TRBJ2-5

CDR3 protein: ASSQQTDTQY
V gene: TRBV5-3
D gene: .
clone size: few
CDR3 length: 10
J gene: TRBJ2-3

CDR3 protein: ASSWSRTLQETQY
V gene: TRBV6-1
D gene: .
clone size: few
CDR3 length: 13
J gene: TRBJ2-5

CDR3 protein: ASHLGGLVHQPQH
V gene: TRBV19
D gene: TRBD1
clone size: .
CDR3 length: 13
J gene: TRBJ1-5

CDR3 protein: ASSRSAAQGTGTDTQY
V gene: TRBV4-1
D gene: .
clone size: .
CDR3 length: 16
J gene: TRBJ2-3

CDR3 protein: ASRTRGSKNIQY
V gene: TRBV7-8
D gene: .
clone size: many
CDR3 length: 12
J gene: TRBJ2-4

CDR3 protein: ASSFYPSGSPYNEQF
V gene: TRBV28
D gene: TRBD2
clone size: many
CDR3 length: 15
J gene: TRBJ2-1

CDR3 protein: ASSWGNTEAF
V gene: TRBV12-3/TRBV12-4
D gene: .
clone size: .
CDR3 length: 10
J gene: TRBJ1-1

CDR3 protein: SARDWGSPLGNTEAF
V gene: TRBV20-1
D gene: .
clone size: many
CDR3 length: 15
J gene: TRBJ1-1

CDR3 protein: ASSTDGIQETQY
V gene: TRBV28
D gene: .
clone size: .
CDR3 length: 12
J gene: TRBJ2-5

CDR3 protein: ASRAGTSKNTEAF
V gene: TRBV6-2/TRBV6-3
D gene: .
clone size: many
CDR3 length: 13
J gene: TRBJ1-1

CDR3 protein: ASSIGPDREQY
V gene: TRBV7-2
D gene: .
clone size: few
CDR3 length: 11
J gene: TRBJ2-7

CDR3 protein: ASTQVGGKAF
V gene: TRBV7-9
D gene: .
clone size: .
CDR3 length: 10
J gene: TRBJ1-1

CDR3 protein: ASSFGLQETQY
V gene: TRBV7-2
D gene: .
clone size: many
CDR3 length: 11
J gene: TRBJ2-5

CDR3 protein: ASSQRRTGEGQETQY
V gene: TRBV5-6
D gene: TRBD1
clone size: many
CDR3 length: 15
J gene: TRBJ2-5

CDR3 protein: ASRGVYNSPIH
V gene: TRBV12-3/TRBV12-4
D gene: .
clone size: .
CDR3 length: 11
J gene: TRBJ1-6

CDR3 protein: ASSFGGTTNEKLF
V gene: TRBV7-6
D gene: .
clone size: many
CDR3 length: 13
J gene: TRBJ1-4

CDR3 protein: ASSFQGRATDTQY
V gene: TRBV6-2/TRBV6-3
D gene: .
clone size: many
CDR3 length: 13
J gene: TRBJ2-3

CDR3 protein: ATRSRDSSYEQY
V gene: TRBV6-1
D gene: TRBD1
clone size: many
CDR3 length: 12
J gene: TRBJ2-7

CDR3 protein: ASSRTGDNEQY
V gene: TRBV11-2
D gene: TRBD1
clone size: many
CDR3 length: 11
J gene: TRBJ2-7

CDR3 protein: ASSQEWGQNSNQPQH
V gene: TRBV4-2
D gene: TRBD1
clone size: many
CDR3 length: 15
J gene: TRBJ1-5